These T cell receptor beta chains were read from a single sample in a study of early T cells in non-severe SARS-CoV-2 infection. TCRdb fed the 5' RACE reads into MiXCR, producing one record per CDR3 protein. The data hold tens of thousands of distinct CDR3 sequences, with roughly 6.8% observed a single time. The sequenced sample was whole blood, obtained at baseline. The source of these receptors is an adult who was a healthcare worker with PCR-confirmed SARS-CoV-2 infection or an uninfected control (not recorded which). The CDR3 runs from the conserved cysteine through the conserved F or W. D genes are given only for firm matches. Not every row has a clone size; where given, it reads once, few, many or a size class.

CDR3aa: CASSPAGANEQFF; CDR3nt: TGTGCCAGCAGTCCCGCAGGGGCGAATGAGCAGTTCTTC; j_gene: TRBJ2-1; d_gene: .; abundance: .; v_gene: TRBV2
CDR3aa: CASSGRLAELNEQFF; CDR3nt: TGTGCCAGCTCCGGTCGACTAGCGGAGCTGAATGAGCAGTTCTTC; j_gene: TRBJ2-1; d_gene: TRBD2; abundance: many; v_gene: TRBV18
CDR3aa: CASSRELTAAGNTIYF; CDR3nt: TGCGCCAGCAGCCGAGAGCTCACAGCGGCTGGAAACACCATATATTTT; j_gene: TRBJ1-3; d_gene: .; abundance: many; v_gene: TRBV4-1
CDR3aa: CASSFGTARAEAFF; CDR3nt: TGTGCCAGCAGCTTCGGGACAGCTCGGGCTGAAGCTTTCTTT; j_gene: TRBJ1-1; d_gene: TRBD1; abundance: many; v_gene: TRBV7-9
CDR3aa: CASSQGTSGGGYEQYF; CDR3nt: TGTGCCAGCAGCCAAGGCACTAGCGGGGGAGGCTACGAGCAGTACTTC; j_gene: TRBJ2-7; d_gene: TRBD2; abundance: few; v_gene: TRBV3-1
CDR3aa: CASSFIQNTGELFF; CDR3nt: TGTGCCAGCAGTTTTATCCAGAACACCGGGGAGCTGTTTTTT; j_gene: TRBJ2-2; d_gene: .; abundance: many; v_gene: TRBV28
CDR3aa: CASSPNRGKGTDTQYF; CDR3nt: TGTGCCAGCAGTCCTAACAGGGGAAAGGGCACAGATACGCAGTATTTT; j_gene: TRBJ2-3; d_gene: TRBD1; abundance: many; v_gene: TRBV12-3/TRBV12-4
CDR3aa: CASSYFLAGQGGEQYF; CDR3nt: TGTGCCAGCAGTTACTTCCTAGCGGGGCAAGGAGGAGAGCAGTACTTC; j_gene: TRBJ2-7; d_gene: TRBD2; abundance: few; v_gene: TRBV6-2/TRBV6-3
CDR3aa: CASRYRAPDSYEQYF; CDR3nt: TGTGCCAGCAGGTACAGGGCCCCCGATTCCTACGAGCAGTACTTC; j_gene: TRBJ2-7; d_gene: .; abundance: few; v_gene: TRBV27
CDR3aa: CASSSDSTANTEAFF; CDR3nt: TGTGCCAGCAGCTCCGATTCGACGGCAAACACTGAAGCTTTCTTT; j_gene: TRBJ1-1; d_gene: .; abundance: .; v_gene: TRBV7-2
CDR3aa: CASSFRGQGNTGELFF; CDR3nt: TGTGCCAGCAGTTTCCGGGGACAGGGGAACACCGGGGAGCTGTTTTTT; j_gene: TRBJ2-2; d_gene: TRBD1; abundance: .; v_gene: TRBV6-2/TRBV6-3
CDR3aa: CASSYWQLEAFF; CDR3nt: TGTGCCAGCAGTTACTGGCAGCTTGAAGCTTTCTTT; j_gene: TRBJ1-1; d_gene: .; abundance: few; v_gene: TRBV12-3/TRBV12-4
CDR3aa: CASSPWVNTPLHF; CDR3nt: TGTGCCAGCAGCCCTTGGGTCAATACACCCCTCCACTTT; j_gene: TRBJ1-6; d_gene: .; abundance: .; v_gene: TRBV12-3/TRBV12-4
CDR3aa: CATRRENEQFF; CDR3nt: TGTGCCACCCGTCGGGAGAATGAGCAGTTCTTC; j_gene: TRBJ2-1; d_gene: .; abundance: many; v_gene: TRBV19
CDR3aa: CASSLGLSAGRRNEQFF; CDR3nt: TGTGCCAGCAGCCTGGGCCTTAGCGCCGGGCGTCGAAATGAGCAGTTCTTC; j_gene: TRBJ2-1; d_gene: .; abundance: many; v_gene: TRBV11-2
CDR3aa: CASSLSRLREQYF; CDR3nt: TGTGCCAGCAGCCTCAGCAGGCTGAGGGAGCAGTACTTC; j_gene: TRBJ2-7; d_gene: .; abundance: few; v_gene: TRBV7-2
CDR3aa: CASSLRASAYNEQFF; CDR3nt: TGTGCCAGCAGCTTACGTGCCTCGGCCTACAATGAGCAGTTCTTC; j_gene: TRBJ2-1; d_gene: .; abundance: many; v_gene: TRBV7-3
CDR3aa: CASASTRKPYEQYF; CDR3nt: TGTGCCAGCGCTTCCACAAGGAAGCCCTACGAGCAGTACTTC; j_gene: TRBJ2-7; d_gene: .; abundance: many; v_gene: TRBV7-9
CDR3aa: CAWRGDRGLIVNTEAFF; CDR3nt: TGTGCCTGGAGAGGGGACAGGGGGCTTATCGTGAACACTGAAGCTTTCTTT; j_gene: TRBJ1-1; d_gene: TRBD1; abundance: many; v_gene: TRBV30
CDR3aa: CASRPPGDGQPQHF; CDR3nt: TGTGCCAGCAGACCGCCAGGGGACGGTCAGCCCCAGCATTTT; j_gene: TRBJ1-5; d_gene: .; abundance: .; v_gene: TRBV6-2/TRBV6-3
CDR3aa: CASSLPGVGEGVQYF; CDR3nt: TGTGCCAGCAGCCTACCCGGCGTGGGGGAGGGCGTGCAGTATTTT; j_gene: TRBJ2-3; d_gene: TRBD2; abundance: few; v_gene: TRBV7-8
CDR3aa: CASSEYSLTNTDTQYF; CDR3nt: TGTGCCAGCAGTGAATACAGCCTAACTAACACAGATACGCAGTATTTT; j_gene: TRBJ2-3; d_gene: .; abundance: many; v_gene: TRBV25-1
CDR3aa: CASSPTGFRFPGELFF; CDR3nt: TGTGCCAGCAGCCCGACAGGGTTTCGTTTTCCCGGGGAGCTGTTTTTT; j_gene: TRBJ2-2; d_gene: TRBD1; abundance: many; v_gene: TRBV14
CDR3aa: CASTKTSGSSGELFF; CDR3nt: TGTGCCAGCACCAAGACTAGCGGGAGTTCGGGGGAGCTGTTTTTT; j_gene: TRBJ2-2; d_gene: TRBD2; abundance: few; v_gene: TRBV9